One and the same sample provided the 11 T cell receptor beta chains below, sequenced in a study of control samples from healthy donors and cancer patients. The table came from immunoSEQ multiplex PCR; TCRdb's copy has only in-frame clones and leaves some out. The sample has over 90,000 clones, roughly nine tenths seen once. Sequenced input: blood. The receptors here all came from a woman aged 18-29 years in good health.

The V gene is TRBV3-1 (or the pseudogene TRBV3-2), the J gene TRBJ2-7; TRBD1 matches 10 bases. The CDR3 sequence is 19 residues long. V dropped 2 bases and J dropped 5; count of bases not matched to a gene: 18. Germline V lookup: CDR1 LGHDT, CDR2 YNNKEL (reference sequence). The CDR3 sequence is CASSQYGTGVPQEPHEQYF. CDR3 DNA sequence: TGTGCCAGCAGCCAATATGGGACAGGGGTTCCACAAGAACCCCACGAGCAGTACTTC.

The J gene is TRBJ2-2, the V gene TRBV11-3; D perhaps matches TRBD1 (6 bases). Germline V gene sequence: CDR1 SGHNT, CDR2 YENEEA. The CDR3 has 14 residues. V was cut by 4 bases and J by 5 bases, with 11 bases left in between. CDR3 region: CASSSPGVTGELFF. CDR3 in DNA: TGTGCCAGCAGCTCACCAGGGGTGACCGGGGAGCTGTTTTTT.

The genes are TRBV19 and TRBJ1-1; tentatively, D is TRBD1 (5 bases). The germline CDR1 and CDR2 sequences are LNHDA and SQIVND (reference sequence). Deletions cut 1 base from V and 6 bases from J, with 12 bases between. The CDR3 sequence is 14 residues long. In DNA, the CDR3 is TGTGCCAGTAGTATAGGGGGCGGAGTGCCTGAAGCTTTCTTT. It translates to CASSIGGGVPEAFF.

The rearrangement joins TRBV5-1 to TRBJ1-3; TRBD1 aligns across 10 bases. Germline V gene data show CDR1 as SGHRS and CDR2 as YFSETQ. The CDR3 covers 17 residues. Trimming cost V 4 bases and J 2 bases; bases outside gene matches: 9. The CDR3 is CASSPGPGQGTGNTIYF. CDR3 nucleotide sequence: TGCGCCAGCAGCCCGGGTCCGGGACAGGGGACTGGAAACACCATATATTTT. Together with reference TRBV5-1 and TRBJ1-3, the CDR3 gives the full variable domain: KAGVTQTPRYLIKTRGQQVTLSCSPISGHRSVSWYQQTPGQGLQFLFEYFSETQRNKGNFPGRFSGRQFSNSRSEMNVSTLELGDSALYLCASSPGPGQGTGNTIYFGEGSWLTVV.

This clone showed up just once. The V call is TRBV11-1, the J call TRBJ2-7; 10 nucleotides match TRBD1. Germline CDR1 and CDR2: SGHAT and FQDESV (reference sequence). V lost 6 bases, J lost 2 bases, and 4 bases stayed unmatched. CDR3 size: 14 residues. CDR3 coding DNA: TGTGCCAGCAGACACGGGACAGGGGCCTACGAGCAGTACTTC. Translation: CASRHGTGAYEQYF.

The chain joins TRBV28 to TRBJ1-5; TRBD1 aligns across 7 bases. There are 13 residues in the CDR3. With V trimmed by 7 bases and J by 2 bases, 2 bases remained unmatched. Germline values: CDR1 MDHEN, CDR2 SYDVKM. CDR3 sequence (DNA): TGTGCCAGCATGGGGACAGGCAATCAGCCCCAGCATTTT. It encodes CASMGTGNQPQHF. The complete variable domain, with remaining parts taken from reference TRBV28 and TRBJ1-5, reads DVKVTQSSRYLVKRTGEKVFLECVQDMDHENMFWYRQDPGLGLRLIYFSYDVKMKEKGDIPEGYSVSREKKERFSLILESASTNQTSMYLCASMGTGNQPQHFGDGTRLSIL.

The chain employs TRBV11-3 and TRBJ2-1, with TRBD2 matching over 8 bases. V shed 0 bases, J shed 7 bases, and the junction held 8 bases outside the gene matches. Germline values: CDR1 SGHNT, CDR2 YENEEA. The CDR3 runs to 16 residues. This chain's CDR3 is CASSLEGVAGTNEQFF. Here the CDR3 DNA reads TGTGCCAGCAGCTTAGAGGGGGTAGCGGGAACAAATGAGCAGTTCTTC. Full variable domain (outside the CDR3, taken from reference TRBV11-3 and TRBJ2-1): EAGVVQSPRYKIIEKKQPVAFWCNPISGHNTLYWYLQNLGQGPELLIRYENEEAVDDSQLPKDRFSAERLKGVDSTLKIQPAELGDSAVYLCASSLEGVAGTNEQFFGPGTRLTVL.

This clone came up a few times. The V call is TRBV6-4, the J call TRBJ1-1; D is ambiguous. The germline gives CDR1 MRHNA, CDR2 SNTAGT. V dropped 2 bases and J dropped 1 base, with 8 bases sitting between them. There are 14 residues in the CDR3. CDR3 residues: CASSDGGTNTEAFF. In DNA form, the CDR3 reads TGTGCCAGCAGTGACGGCGGAACGAACACTGAAGCTTTCTTT.

V usage is TRBV2 and J usage is TRBJ2-3; D is possibly TRBD2 (6 bases). This CDR3 has 14 residues. Per the germline V gene, CDR1 is SNHLY and CDR2 is FYNNEI. Deletions cut 0 bases from V and 5 bases from J, with 9 bases between. The chain's CDR3 is CASSEALGGDTQYF. In nucleotides, the CDR3 is TGTGCCAGCAGTGAAGCCCTGGGGGGAGATACGCAGTATTTT.

This chain uses TRBV5-1 with TRBJ1-2, with D unresolved. The CDR3 runs 14 residues. The germline V and J ends were trimmed by 0 bases and 0 bases, with 6 bases remaining between them. Germline V gives CDR1 SGHRS, CDR2 YFSETQ. The CDR3 loop reads CASSLGLPNYGYTF. In nucleotides, the CDR3 is TGCGCCAGCAGCTTGGGACTGCCTAACTATGGCTACACCTTC.

The chain joins TRBV6-5 to TRBJ1-3, with D tentatively TRBD1 (6 bases). The CDR3 loop spans 14 amino acids. Germline V lookup: CDR1 MNHEY, CDR2 SVGAGI. V shed 5 bases and J shed 3 bases, with 11 bases lying between them. The DNA of the CDR3 is TGTGCCAGCAGTACCGGGACATTTGGAAACACCATATATTTT. Residues: CASSTGTFGNTIYF.